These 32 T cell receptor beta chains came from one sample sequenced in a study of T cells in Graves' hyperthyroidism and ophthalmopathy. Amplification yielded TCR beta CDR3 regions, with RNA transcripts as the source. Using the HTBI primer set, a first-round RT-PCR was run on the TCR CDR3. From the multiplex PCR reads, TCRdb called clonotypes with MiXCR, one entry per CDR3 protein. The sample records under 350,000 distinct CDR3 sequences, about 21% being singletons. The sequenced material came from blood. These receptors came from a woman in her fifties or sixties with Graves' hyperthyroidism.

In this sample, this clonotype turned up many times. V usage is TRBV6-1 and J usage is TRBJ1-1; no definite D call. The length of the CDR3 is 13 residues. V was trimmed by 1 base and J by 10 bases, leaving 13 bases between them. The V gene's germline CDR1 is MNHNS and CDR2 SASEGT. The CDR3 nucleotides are TGTGCCAGCAGTGAAGTTGGCTCGGGGAGAGCTTTCTTT. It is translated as CASSEVGSGRAFF.

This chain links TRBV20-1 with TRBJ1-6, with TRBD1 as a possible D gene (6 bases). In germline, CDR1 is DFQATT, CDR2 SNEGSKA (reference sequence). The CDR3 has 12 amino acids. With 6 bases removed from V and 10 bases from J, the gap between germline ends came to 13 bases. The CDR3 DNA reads TGCAGTGCCAAGGGGGGGGAATCACCCCTCCACTTT. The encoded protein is CSAKGGESPLHF.

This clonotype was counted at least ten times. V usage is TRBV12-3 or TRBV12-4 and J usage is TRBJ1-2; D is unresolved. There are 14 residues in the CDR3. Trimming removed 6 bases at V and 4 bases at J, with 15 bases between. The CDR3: CASSRELRSYGYTF. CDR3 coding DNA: TGTGCCAGCAGCCGCGAGCTAAGAAGCTATGGCTACACCTTC.

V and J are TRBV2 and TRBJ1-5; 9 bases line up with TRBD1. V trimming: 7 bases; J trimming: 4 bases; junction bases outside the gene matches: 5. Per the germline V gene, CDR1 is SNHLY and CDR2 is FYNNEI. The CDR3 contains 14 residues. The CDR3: CASTAGQGNQPQHF. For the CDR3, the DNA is TGTGCCAGCACGGCGGGACAGGGTAATCAGCCCCAGCATTTT.

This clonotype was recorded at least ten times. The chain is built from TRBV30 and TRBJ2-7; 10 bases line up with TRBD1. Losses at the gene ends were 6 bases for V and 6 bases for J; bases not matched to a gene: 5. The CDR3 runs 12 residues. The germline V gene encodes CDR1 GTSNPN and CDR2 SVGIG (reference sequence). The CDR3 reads CACGQGGGEQYF. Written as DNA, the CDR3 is TGTGCCTGTGGACAGGGGGGAGGCGAGCAGTACTTC.

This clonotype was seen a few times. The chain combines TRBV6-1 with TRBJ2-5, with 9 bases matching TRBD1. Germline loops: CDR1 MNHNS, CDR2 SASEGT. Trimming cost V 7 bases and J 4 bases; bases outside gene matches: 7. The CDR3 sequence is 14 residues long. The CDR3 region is CASTRNRGPETQYF. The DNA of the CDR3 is TGTGCCAGCACAAGAAACAGGGGGCCAGAGACCCAGTACTTC.

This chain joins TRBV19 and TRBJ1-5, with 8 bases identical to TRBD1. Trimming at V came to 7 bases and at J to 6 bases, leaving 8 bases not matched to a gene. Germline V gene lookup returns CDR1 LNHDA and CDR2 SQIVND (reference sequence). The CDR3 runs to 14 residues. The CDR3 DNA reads TGTGCCAGTACGACAGGGGAGGCTGGTCAGCCCCAGCATTTT. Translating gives CASTTGEAGQPQHF.

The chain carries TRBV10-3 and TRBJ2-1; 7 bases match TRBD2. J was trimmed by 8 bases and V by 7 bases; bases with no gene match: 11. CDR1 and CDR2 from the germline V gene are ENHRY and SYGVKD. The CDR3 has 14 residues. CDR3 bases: TGTGCCATCAATGGGGGGGGAGTAAAGCATGAGCAGTTCTTC. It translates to CAINGGGVKHEQFF.

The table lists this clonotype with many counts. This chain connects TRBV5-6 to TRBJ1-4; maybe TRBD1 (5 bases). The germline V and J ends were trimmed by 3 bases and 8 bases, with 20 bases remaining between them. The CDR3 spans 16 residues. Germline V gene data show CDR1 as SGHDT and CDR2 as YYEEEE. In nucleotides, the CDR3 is TGTGCCAGCAGCTGGAGAACCGGGACCGGAGGAGAAAAACTGTTTTTT. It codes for CASSWRTGTGGEKLFF.

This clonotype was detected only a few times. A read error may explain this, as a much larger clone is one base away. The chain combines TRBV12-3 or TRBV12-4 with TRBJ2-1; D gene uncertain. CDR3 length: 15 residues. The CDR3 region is CASSLGQAPYNGQFF. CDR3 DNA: TGTGCCAGCAGTTTAGGTCAGGCGCCCTACAATGGGCAGTTCTTC.

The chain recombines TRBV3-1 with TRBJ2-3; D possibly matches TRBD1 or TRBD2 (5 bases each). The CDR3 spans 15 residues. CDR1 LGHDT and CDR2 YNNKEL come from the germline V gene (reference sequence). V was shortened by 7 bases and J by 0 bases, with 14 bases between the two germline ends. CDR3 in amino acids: CASTDNGGSTDTQYF. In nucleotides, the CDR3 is TGTGCCAGCACCGACAATGGGGGTAGCACAGATACGCAGTATTTT.

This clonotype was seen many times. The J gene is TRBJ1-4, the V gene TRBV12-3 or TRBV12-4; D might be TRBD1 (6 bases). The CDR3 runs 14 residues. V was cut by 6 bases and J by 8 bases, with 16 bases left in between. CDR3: CASSNRAPREKLFF. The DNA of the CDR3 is TGTGCCAGCAGCAACAGGGCCCCACGCGAAAAACTGTTTTTT.

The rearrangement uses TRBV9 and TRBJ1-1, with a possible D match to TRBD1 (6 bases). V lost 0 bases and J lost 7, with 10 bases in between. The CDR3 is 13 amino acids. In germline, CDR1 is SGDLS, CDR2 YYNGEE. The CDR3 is CASSVEGRGEAFF. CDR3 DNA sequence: TGTGCCAGCAGCGTAGAAGGCAGGGGTGAAGCTTTCTTT.

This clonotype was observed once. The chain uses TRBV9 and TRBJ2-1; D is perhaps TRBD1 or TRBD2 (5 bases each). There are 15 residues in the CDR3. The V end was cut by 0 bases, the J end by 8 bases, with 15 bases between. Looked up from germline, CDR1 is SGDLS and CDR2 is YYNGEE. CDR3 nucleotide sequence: TGTGCCAGCAGCGTAGTGGGGGTAGAGGCCCATGAGCAGTTCTTC. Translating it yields CASSVVGVEAHEQFF.

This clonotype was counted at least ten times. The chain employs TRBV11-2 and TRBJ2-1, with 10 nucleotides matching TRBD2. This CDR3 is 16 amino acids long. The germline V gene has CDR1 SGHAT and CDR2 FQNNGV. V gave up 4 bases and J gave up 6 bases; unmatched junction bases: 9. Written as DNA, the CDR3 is TGTGCCAGCAGCTCCGGACTAGCGGAAGGCCGCAATGAGCAGTTCTTC. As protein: CASSSGLAEGRNEQFF.

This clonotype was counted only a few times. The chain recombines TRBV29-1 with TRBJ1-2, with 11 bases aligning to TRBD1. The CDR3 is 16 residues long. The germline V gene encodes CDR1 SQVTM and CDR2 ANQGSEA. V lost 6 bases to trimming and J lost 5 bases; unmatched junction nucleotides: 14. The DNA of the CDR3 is TGCAGCGTAATGCGTGATGGGACAGGGGGAAATTATGGCTACACCTTC. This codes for CSVMRDGTGGNYGYTF.

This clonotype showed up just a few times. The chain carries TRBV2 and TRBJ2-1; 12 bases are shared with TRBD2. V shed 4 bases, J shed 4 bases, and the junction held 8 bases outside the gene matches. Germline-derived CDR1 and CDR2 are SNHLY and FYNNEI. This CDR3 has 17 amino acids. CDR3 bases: TGTGCCAGCAGTGCAAAGCGGGGGACTAGCGGGTACAATGAGCAGTTCTTC. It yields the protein CASSAKRGTSGYNEQFF.

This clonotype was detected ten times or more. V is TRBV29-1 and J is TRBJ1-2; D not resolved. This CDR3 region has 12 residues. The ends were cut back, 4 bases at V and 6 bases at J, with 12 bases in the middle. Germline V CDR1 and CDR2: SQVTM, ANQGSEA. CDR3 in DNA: TGCAGCGTTGGGCAGACGACGAATGGCTACACCTTC. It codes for CSVGQTTNGYTF.

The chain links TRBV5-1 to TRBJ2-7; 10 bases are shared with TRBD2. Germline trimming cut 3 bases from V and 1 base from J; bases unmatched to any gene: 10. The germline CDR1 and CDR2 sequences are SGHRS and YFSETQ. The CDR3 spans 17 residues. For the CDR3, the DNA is TGCGCCAGCAGCTCGCTAGGACTAGCGGAGACTTCCTACGAGCAGTACTTC. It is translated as CASSSLGLAETSYEQYF.

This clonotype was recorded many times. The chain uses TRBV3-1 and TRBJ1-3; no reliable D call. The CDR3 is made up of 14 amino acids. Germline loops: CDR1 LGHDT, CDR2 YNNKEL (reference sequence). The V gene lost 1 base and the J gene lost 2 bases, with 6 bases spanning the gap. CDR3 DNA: TGTGCCAGCAGCCAAGTGTCCGCTGGAAACACCATATATTTT. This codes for CASSQVSAGNTIYF.

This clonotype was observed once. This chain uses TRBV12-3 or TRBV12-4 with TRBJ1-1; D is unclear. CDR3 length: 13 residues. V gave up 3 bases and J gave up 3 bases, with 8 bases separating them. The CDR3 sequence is CASSFKRDTEAFF. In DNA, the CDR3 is TGTGCCAGCAGTTTTAAGAGGGACACTGAAGCTTTCTTT.

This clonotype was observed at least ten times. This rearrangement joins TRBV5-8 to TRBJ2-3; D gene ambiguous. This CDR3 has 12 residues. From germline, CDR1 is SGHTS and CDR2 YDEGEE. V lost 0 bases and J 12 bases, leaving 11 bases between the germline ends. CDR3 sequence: CASSLVGLNQYF. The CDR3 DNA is TGTGCCAGCAGCTTGGTGGGCCTGAACCAGTATTTT.

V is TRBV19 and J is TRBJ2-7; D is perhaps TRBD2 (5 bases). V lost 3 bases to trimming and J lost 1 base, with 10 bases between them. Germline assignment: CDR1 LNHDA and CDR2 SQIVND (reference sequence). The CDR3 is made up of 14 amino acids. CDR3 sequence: CASSIRGWSYEQYF. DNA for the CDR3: TGTGCCAGTAGTATTCGGGGATGGTCCTACGAGCAGTACTTC.

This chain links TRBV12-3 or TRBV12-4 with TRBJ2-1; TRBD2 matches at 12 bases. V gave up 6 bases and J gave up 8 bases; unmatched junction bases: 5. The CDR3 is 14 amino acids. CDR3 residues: CASSLGLAGYEQFF. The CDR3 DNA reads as TGTGCCAGCAGCCTTGGACTAGCGGGATATGAGCAGTTCTTC.

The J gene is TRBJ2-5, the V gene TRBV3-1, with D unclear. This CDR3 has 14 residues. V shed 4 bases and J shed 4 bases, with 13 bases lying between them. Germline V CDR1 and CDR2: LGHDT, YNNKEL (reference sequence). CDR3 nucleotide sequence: TGTGCCAGCAGCCTTGTGACATCTCGAGAGACCCAGTACTTC. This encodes CASSLVTSRETQYF.

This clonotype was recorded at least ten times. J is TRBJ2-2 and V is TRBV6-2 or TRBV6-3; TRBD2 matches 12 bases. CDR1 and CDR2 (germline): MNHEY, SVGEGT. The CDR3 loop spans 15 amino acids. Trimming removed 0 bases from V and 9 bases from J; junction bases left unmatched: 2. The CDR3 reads CASSYSTSGSRELFF. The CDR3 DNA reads TGTGCCAGCAGTTACTCGACTAGCGGGAGTAGGGAGCTGTTTTTT.

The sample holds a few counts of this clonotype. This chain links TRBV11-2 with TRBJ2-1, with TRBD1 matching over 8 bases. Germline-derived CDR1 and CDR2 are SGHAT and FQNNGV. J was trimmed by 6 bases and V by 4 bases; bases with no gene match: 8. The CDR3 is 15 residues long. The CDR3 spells CASSSLGTGTNEQFF. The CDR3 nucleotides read TGTGCCAGCAGCTCCCTAGGGACAGGAACCAATGAGCAGTTCTTC.

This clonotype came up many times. The CDR3 bases are TGTGCCAGCAGCCCTACTCGACAGGGGGCGCAAAATACGCAGTATTTT. Translation gives CASSPTRQGAQNTQYF. The gene calls are TRBV7-8 and TRBJ2-3; TRBD1 agrees at 10 bases. Germline assignment: CDR1 SGHVS and CDR2 FQNEAQ. With V trimmed by 5 bases and J by 7 bases, 12 bases remained unmatched. The CDR3 totals 16 residues.

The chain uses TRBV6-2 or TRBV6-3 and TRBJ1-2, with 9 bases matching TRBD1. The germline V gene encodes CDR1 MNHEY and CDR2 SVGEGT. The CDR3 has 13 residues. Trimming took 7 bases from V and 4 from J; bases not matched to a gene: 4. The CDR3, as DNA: TGTGCCAGCATGGACAGGGGAACCTATGGCTACACCTTC. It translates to CASMDRGTYGYTF.

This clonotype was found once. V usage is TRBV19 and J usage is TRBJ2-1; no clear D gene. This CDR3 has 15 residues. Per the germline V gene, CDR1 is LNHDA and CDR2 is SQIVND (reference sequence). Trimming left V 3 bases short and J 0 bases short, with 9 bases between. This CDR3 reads CASSITSASYNEQFF. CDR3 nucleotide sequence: TGTGCCAGTAGTATTACCAGCGCCTCCTACAATGAGCAGTTCTTC.

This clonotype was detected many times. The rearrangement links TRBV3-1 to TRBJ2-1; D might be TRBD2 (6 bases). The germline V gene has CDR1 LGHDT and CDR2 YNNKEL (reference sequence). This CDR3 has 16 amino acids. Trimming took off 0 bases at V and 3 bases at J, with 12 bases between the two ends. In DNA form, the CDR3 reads TGTGCCAGCAGCCAAGAGGGGGGATTATTCTACAATGAGCAGTTCTTC. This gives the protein CASSQEGGLFYNEQFF.

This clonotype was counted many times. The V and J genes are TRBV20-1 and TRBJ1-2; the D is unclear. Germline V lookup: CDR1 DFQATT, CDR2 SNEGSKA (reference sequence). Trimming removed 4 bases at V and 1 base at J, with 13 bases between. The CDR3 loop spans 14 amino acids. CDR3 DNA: TGCAGTGCTACGGCACGTGGGGTTAACTATGGCTACACCTTC. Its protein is CSATARGVNYGYTF.